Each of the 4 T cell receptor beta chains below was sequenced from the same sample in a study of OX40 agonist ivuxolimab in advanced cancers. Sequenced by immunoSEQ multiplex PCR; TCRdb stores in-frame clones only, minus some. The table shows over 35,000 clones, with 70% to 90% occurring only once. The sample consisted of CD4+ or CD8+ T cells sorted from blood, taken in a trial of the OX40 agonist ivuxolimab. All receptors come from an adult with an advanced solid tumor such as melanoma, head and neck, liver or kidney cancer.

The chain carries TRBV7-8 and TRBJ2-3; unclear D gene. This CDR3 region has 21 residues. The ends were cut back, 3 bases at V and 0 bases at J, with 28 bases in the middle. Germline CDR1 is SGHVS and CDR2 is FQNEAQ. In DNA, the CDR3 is TGTGCCAGCAGCTTGGAAATGTACGGCAGGAGTCCCTATTCTAGCACAGATACGCAGTATTTT. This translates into CASSLEMYGRSPYSSTDTQYF.

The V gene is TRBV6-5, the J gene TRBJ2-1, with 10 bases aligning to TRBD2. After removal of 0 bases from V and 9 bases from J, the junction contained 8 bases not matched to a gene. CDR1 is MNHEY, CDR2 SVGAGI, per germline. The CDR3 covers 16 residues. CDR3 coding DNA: TGTGCCAGCAGTTACTCGGCTAGCGGGGGCGGAGGTGAGCAGTTCTTC. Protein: CASSYSASGGGGEQFF.

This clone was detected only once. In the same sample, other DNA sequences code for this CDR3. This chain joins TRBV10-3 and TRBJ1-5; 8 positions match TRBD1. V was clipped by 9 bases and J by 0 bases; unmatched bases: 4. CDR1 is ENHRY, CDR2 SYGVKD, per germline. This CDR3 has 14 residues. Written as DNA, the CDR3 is TGTGCCATTGGGACAGGCGATAGCAATCAGCCCCAGCATTTT. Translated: CAIGTGDSNQPQHF.

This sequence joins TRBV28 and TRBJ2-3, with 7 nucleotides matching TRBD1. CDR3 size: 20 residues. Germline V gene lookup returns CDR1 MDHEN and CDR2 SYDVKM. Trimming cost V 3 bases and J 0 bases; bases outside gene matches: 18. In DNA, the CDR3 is TGTGCCAGCAGTTTGGACCGCATACCAGGGACAGTCCATAGCACAGATACGCAGTATTTT. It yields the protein CASSLDRIPGTVHSTDTQYF. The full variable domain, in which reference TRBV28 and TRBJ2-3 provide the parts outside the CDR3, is DVKVTQSSRYLVKRTGEKVFLECVQDMDHENMFWYRQDPGLGLRLIYFSYDVKMKEKGDIPEGYSVSREKKERFSLILESASTNQTSMYLCASSLDRIPGTVHSTDTQYFGPGTRLTVL.